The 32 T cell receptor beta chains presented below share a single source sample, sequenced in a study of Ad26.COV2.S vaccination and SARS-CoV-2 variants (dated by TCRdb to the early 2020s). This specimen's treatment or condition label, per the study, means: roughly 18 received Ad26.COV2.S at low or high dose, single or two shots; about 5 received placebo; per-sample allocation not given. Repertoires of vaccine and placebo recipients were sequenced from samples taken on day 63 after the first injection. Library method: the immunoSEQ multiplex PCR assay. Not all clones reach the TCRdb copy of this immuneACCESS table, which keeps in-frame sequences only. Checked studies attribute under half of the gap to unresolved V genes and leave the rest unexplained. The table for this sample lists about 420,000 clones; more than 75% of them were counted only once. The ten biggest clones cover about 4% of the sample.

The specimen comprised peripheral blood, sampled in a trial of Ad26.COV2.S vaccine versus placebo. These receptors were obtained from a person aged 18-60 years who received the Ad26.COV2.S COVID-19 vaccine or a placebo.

The CDR3 bases are TGTGCCAGCACCAGGGCAAATGAGCAGTTCTTC. Translated, it gives CASTRANEQFF. The V gene is TRBV28, the J gene TRBJ2-1; D might be TRBD1 (5 bases). Germline CDR1 reads MDHEN; CDR2 reads SYDVKM. CDR3 length: 11 amino acids. The V end was cut by 7 bases, the J end by 7 bases, with 8 bases between.

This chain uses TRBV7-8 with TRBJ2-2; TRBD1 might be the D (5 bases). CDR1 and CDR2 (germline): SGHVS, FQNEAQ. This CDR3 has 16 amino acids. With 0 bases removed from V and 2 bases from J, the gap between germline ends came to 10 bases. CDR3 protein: CASSLAVTANTGELFF. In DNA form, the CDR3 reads TGTGCCAGCAGCTTAGCGGTGACAGCTAACACCGGGGAGCTGTTTTTT. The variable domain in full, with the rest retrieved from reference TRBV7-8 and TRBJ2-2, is GAGVSQSPRYKVAKRGQDVALRCDPISGHVSLFWYQQALGQGPEFLTYFQNEAQLDKSGLPSDRFFAERPEGSVSTLKIQRTQQEDSAVYLCASSLAVTANTGELFFGEGSRLTVL.

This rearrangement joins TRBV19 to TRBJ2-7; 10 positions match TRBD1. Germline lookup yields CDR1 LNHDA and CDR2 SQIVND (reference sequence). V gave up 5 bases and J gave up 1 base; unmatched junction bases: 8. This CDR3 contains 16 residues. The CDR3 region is CASSASRTGGSYEQYF. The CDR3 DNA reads TGTGCCAGTAGTGCCTCAAGGACAGGGGGTTCCTACGAGCAGTACTTC.

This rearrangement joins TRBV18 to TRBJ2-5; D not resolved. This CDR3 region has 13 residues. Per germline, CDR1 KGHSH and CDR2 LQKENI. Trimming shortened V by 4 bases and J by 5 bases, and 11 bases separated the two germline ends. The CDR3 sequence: CASSLPTLETQYF. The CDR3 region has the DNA TGTGCCAGCTCACTGCCCACCCTGGAGACCCAGTACTTC.

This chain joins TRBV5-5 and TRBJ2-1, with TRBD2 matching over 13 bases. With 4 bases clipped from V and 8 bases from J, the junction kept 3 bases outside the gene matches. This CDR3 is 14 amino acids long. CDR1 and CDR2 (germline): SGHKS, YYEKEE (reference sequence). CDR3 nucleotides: TGTGCCAGCAGCACCGGACTAGCGGGGGATGAGCAGTTCTTC. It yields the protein CASSTGLAGDEQFF. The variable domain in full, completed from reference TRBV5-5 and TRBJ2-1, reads DAGVTQSPTHLIKTRGQQVTLRCSPISGHKSVSWYQQVLGQGPQFIFQYYEKEERGRGNFPDRFSARQFPNYSSELNVNALLLGDSALYLCASSTGLAGDEQFFGPGTRLTVL.

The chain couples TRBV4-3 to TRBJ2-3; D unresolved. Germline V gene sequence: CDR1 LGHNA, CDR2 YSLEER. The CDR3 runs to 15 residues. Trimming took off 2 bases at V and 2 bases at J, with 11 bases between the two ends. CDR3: CASSQRFPDTDTQYF. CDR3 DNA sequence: TGCGCCAGCAGCCAACGATTCCCCGACACAGATACGCAGTATTTT.

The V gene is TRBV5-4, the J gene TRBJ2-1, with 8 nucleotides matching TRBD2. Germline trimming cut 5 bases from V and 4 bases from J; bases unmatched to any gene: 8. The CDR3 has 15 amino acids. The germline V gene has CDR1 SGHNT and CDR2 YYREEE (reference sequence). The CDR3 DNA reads TGTGCCAGCAGTTTAGGACTAGCCGATTACAATGAGCAGTTCTTC. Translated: CASSLGLADYNEQFF. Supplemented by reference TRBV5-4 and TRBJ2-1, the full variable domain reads ETGVTQSPTHLIKTRGQQVTLRCSSQSGHNTVSWYQQALGQGPQFIFQYYREEENGRGNFPPRFSGLQFPNYSSELNVNALELDDSALYLCASSLGLADYNEQFFGPGTRLTVL.

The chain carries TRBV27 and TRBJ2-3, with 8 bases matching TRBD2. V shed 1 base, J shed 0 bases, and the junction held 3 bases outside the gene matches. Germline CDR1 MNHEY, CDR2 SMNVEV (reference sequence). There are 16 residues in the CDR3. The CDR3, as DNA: TGTGCCAGCAGTTTATTCGCGGGGGGAAGCACAGATACGCAGTATTTT. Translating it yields CASSLFAGGSTDTQYF.

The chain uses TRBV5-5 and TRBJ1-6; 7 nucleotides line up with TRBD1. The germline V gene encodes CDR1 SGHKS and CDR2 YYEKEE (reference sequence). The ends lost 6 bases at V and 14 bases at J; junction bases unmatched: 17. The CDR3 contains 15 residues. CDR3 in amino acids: CASTLGGTALSALHF. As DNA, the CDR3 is TGTGCCAGCACCCTTGGTGGGACAGCCCTATCGGCCCTCCACTTT.

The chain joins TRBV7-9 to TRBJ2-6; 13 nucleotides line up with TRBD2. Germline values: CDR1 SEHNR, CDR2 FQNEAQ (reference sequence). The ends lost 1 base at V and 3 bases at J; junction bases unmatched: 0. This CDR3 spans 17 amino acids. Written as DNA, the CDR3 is TGTGCCAGCAGCTTAGGGACTAGCGGGGGTGGGGCCAACGTCCTGACTTTC. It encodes CASSLGTSGGGANVLTF. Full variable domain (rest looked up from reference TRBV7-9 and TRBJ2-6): DTGVSQNPRHKITKRGQNVTFRCDPISEHNRLYWYRQTLGQGPEFLTYFQNEAQLEKSRLLSDRFSAERPKGSFSTLEIQRTEQGDSAMYLCASSLGTSGGGANVLTFGAGSRLTVL.

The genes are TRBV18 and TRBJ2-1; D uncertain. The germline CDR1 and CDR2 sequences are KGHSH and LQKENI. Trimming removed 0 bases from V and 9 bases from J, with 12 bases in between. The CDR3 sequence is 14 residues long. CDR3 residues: CASSPPLRVFEQFF. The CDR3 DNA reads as TGTGCCAGCTCACCACCGCTCCGCGTTTTTGAGCAGTTCTTC. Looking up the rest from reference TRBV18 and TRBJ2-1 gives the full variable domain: NAGVMQNPRHLVRRRGQEARLRCSPMKGHSHVYWYRQLPEEGLKFMVYLQKENIIDESGMPKERFSAEFPKEGPSILRIQQVVRGDSAAYFCASSPPLRVFEQFFGPGTRLTVL.

The CDR3 reads CASRWDSATNEKLFF. The CDR3 bases are TGTGCCAGCAGGTGGGACAGTGCAACTAATGAAAAACTGTTTTTT. V is TRBV6-5 and J is TRBJ1-4; 7 bases fit TRBD1. The CDR3 runs 15 residues. The germline CDR1 and CDR2 sequences are MNHEY and SVGAGI. The J segment lost 0 bases and the V segment lost 6 bases, leaving 4 bases of the junction unmatched.

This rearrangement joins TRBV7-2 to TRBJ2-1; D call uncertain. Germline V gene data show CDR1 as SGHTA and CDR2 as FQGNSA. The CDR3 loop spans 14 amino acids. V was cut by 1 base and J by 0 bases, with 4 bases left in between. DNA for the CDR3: TGTGCCAGCAGCTTAGTGAGCTCCTACAATGAGCAGTTCTTC. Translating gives CASSLVSSYNEQFF.

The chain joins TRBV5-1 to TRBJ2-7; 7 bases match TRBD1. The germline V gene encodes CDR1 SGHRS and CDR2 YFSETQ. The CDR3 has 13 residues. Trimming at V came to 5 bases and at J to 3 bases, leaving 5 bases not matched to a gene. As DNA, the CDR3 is TGCGCCAGCAGGATGGGACAGAGCTACGAGCAGTACTTC. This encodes CASRMGQSYEQYF.

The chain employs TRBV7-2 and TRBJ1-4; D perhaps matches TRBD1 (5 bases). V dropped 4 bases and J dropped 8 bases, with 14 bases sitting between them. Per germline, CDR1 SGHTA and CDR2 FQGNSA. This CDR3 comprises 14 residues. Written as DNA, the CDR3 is TGTGCCAGCAGCTCCGAGCCAGGGCCGGAAAAACTGTTTTTT. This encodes CASSSEPGPEKLFF.

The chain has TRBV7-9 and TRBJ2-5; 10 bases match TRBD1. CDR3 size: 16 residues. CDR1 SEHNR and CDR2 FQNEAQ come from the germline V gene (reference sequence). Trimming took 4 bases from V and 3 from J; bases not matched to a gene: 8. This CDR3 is CASSSKAGTGEETQYF. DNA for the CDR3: TGTGCCAGCAGCTCCAAGGCCGGGACAGGGGAAGAGACCCAGTACTTC.

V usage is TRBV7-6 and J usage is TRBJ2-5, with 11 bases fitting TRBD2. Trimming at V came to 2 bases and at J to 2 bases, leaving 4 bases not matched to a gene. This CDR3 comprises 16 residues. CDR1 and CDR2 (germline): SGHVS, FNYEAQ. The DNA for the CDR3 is TGTGCCAGCAGCTTATGGTCTAGCGGGGGGCAAGAGACCCAGTACTTC. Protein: CASSLWSSGGQETQYF.

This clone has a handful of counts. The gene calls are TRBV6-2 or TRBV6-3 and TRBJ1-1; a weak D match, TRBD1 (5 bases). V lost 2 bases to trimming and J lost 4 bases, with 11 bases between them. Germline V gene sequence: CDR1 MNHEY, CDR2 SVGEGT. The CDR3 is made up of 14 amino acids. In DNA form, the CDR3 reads TGTGCCAGCAGTTACGCACAGGAGATCACTGAAGCTTTCTTT. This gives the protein CASSYAQEITEAFF.

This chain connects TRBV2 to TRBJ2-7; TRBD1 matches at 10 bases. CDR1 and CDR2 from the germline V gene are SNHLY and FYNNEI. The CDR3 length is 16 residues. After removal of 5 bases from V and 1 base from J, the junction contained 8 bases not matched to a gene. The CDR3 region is CASSHPGQGSSYEQYF. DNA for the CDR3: TGTGCCAGCAGTCATCCGGGACAGGGGTCATCCTACGAGCAGTACTTC.

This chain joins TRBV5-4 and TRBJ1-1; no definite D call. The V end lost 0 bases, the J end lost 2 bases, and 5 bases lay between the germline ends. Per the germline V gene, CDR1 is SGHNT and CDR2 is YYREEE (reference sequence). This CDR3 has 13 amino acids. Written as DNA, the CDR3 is TGTGCCAGCAGCTTGGGGTCAAACACTGAAGCTTTCTTT. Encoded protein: CASSLGSNTEAFF.

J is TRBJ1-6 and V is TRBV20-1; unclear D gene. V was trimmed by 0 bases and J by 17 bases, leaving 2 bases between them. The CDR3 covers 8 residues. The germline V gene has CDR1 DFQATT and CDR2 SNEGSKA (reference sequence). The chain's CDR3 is CSARDFHF. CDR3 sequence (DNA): TGCAGTGCTAGAGATTTCCACTTT.

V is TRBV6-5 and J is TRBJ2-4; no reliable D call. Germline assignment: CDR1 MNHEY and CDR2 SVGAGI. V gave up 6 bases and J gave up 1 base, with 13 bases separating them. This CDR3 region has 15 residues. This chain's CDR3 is CASRLTKRAKNIQYF. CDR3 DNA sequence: TGTGCCAGCAGACTAACAAAAAGGGCCAAAAACATTCAGTACTTC.

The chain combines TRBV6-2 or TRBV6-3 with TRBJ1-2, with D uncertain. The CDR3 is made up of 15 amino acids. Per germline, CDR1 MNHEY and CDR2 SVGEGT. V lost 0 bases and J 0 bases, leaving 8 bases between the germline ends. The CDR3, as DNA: TGTGCCAGCAGTTACTCCCGACAAGCTAACTATGGCTACACCTTC. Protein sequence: CASSYSRQANYGYTF.

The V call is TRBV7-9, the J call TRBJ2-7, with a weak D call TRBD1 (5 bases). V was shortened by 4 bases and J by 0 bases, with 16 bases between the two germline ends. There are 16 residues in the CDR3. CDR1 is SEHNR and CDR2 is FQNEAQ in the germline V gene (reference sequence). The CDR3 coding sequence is TGTGCCAGCAGCTGGCGCACAGGTCAAGCCTCCTACGAGCAGTACTTC. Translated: CASSWRTGQASYEQYF. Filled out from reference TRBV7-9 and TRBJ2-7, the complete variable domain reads DTGVSQNPRHKITKRGQNVTFRCDPISEHNRLYWYRQTLGQGPEFLTYFQNEAQLEKSRLLSDRFSAERPKGSFSTLEIQRTEQGDSAMYLCASSWRTGQASYEQYFGPGTRLTVT.

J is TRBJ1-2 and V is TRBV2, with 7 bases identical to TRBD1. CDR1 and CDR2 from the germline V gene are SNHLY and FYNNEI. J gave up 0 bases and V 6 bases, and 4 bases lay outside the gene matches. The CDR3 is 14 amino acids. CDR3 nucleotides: TGTGCCAGCAGGGGGACAGCTACTAACTATGGCTACACCTTC. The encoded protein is CASRGTATNYGYTF. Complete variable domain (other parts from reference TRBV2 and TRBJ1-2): EPEVTQTPSHQVTQMGQEVILRCVPISNHLYFYWYRQILGQKVEFLVSFYNNEISEKSEIFDDQFSVERPDGSNFTLKIRSTKLEDSAMYFCASRGTATNYGYTFGSGTRLTVV.

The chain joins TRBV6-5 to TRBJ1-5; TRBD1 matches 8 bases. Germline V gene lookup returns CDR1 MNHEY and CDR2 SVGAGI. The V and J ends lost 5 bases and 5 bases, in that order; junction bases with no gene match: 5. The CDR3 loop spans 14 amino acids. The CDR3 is CASSMDRAYQPQHF. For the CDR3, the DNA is TGTGCCAGCAGTATGGACAGGGCGTATCAGCCCCAGCATTTT.

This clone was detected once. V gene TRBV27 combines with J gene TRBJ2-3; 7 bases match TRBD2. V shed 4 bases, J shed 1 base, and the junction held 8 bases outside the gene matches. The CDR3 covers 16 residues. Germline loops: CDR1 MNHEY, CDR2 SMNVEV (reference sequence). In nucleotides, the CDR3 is TGTGCCAGCAGTTCCCCCCACCGGGGGGGCACAGATACGCAGTATTTT. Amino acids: CASSSPHRGGTDTQYF.

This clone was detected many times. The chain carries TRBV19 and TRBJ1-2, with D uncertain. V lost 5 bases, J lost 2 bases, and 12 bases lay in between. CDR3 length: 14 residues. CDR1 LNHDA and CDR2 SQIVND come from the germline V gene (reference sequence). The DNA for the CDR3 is TGTGCCAGTAGTCCCCGGAGGAGCAACTATGGCTACACCTTC. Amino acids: CASSPRRSNYGYTF.

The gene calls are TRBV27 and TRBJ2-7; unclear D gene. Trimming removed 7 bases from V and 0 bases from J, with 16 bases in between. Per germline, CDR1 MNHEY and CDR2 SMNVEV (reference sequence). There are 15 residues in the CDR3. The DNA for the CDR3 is TGTGCCAGCACCCCGAATGCAGGTAGCTCCTACGAGCAGTACTTC. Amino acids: CASTPNAGSSYEQYF.

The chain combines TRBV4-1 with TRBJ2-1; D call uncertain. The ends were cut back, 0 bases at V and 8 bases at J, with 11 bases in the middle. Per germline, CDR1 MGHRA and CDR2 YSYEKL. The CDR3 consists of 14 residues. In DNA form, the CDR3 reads TGCGCCAGCAGCCAAGATGTGGGGTGGGATGAGCAGTTCTTC. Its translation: CASSQDVGWDEQFF.

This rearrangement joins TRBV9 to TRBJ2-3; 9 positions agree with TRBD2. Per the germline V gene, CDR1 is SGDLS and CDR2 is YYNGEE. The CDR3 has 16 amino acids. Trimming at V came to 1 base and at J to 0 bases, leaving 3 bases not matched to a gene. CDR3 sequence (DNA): TGTGCCAGCAGCGTATTAGCGGGGGCCAGCACAGATACGCAGTATTTT. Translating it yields CASSVLAGASTDTQYF.

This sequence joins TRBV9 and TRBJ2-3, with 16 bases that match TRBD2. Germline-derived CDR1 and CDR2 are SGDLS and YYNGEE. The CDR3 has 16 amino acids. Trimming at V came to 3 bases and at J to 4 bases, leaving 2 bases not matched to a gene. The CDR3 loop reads CASSGGTSGGADTQYF. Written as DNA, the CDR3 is TGTGCCAGCAGCGGCGGGACTAGCGGGGGGGCAGATACGCAGTATTTT.